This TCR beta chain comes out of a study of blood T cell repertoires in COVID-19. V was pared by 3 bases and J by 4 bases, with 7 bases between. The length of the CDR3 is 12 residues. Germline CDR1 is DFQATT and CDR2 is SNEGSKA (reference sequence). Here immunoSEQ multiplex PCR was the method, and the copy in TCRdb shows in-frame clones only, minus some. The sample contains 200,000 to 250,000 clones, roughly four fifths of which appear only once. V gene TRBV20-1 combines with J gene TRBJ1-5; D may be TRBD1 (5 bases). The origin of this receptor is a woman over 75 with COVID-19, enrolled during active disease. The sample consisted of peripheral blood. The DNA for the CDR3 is TGCAGTGCTAGTCGGGGGAATCAGCCCCAGCATTTT. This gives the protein CSASRGNQPQHF.